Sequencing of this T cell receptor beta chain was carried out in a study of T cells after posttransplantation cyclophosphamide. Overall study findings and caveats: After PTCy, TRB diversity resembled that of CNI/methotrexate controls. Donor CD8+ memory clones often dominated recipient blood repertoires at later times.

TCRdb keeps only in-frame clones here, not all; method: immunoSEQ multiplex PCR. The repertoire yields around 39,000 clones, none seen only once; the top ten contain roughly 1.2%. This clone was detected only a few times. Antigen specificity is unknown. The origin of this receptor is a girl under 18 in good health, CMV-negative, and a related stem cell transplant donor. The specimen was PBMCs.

CDR3 sequence reads: CASTHSEARGDTQYF. CDR3 bases: TGTGCCAGCACCCACTCGGAGGCCAGGGGAGATACGCAGTATTTT. The genes are TRBV28 and TRBJ2-3; D is perhaps TRBD1 (6 bases). From germline, CDR1 is MDHEN and CDR2 SYDVKM. Trimming took off 7 bases at V and 5 bases at J, with 19 bases between the two ends. The CDR3 covers 15 residues.